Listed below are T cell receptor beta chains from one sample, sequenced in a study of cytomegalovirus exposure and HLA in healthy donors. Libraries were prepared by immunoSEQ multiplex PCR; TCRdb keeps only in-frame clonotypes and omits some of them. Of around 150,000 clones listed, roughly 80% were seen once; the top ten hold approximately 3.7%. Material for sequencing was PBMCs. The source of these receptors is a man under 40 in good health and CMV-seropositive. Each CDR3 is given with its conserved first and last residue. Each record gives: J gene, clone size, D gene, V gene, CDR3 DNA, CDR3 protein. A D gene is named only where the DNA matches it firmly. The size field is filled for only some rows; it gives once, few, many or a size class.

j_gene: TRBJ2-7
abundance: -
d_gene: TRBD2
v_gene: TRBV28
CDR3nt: TGTGCCAGCAGTTCACCAATTACGGGGGGGCCCGAGCAGTACTTC
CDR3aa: CASSSPITGGPEQYF

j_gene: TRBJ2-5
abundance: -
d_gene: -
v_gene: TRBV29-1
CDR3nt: TGCAGCGGGGCGATTTCCCCCCAAGAGACCCAGTACTTC
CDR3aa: CSGAISPQETQYF

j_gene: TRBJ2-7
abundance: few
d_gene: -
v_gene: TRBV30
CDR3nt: TGTGCCTGGAGTTCAGGTGGGAGCTCCTACGAGCAGTACTTC
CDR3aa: CAWSSGGSSYEQYF

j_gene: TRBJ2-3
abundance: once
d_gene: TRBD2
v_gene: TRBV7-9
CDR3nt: TGTGCCAGCAGCTTCGGGACTAGCGGGGGCCCCAGCACAGATACGCAGTATTTT
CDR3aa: CASSFGTSGGPSTDTQYF

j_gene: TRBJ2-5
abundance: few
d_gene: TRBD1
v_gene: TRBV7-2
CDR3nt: TGTGCCAGCAGCTCCCACTGGGACAGCCAAGAGACCCAGTACTTC
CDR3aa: CASSSHWDSQETQYF

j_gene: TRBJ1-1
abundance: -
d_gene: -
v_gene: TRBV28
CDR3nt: TGTGCCAGTAGCGTGATCGACGGAGACACTGAAGCTTTCTTT
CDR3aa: CASSVIDGDTEAFF

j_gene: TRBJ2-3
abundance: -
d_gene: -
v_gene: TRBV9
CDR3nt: TGTGCCAGCAGCGTAGCTTCAGTAGCGGTAGATACGCAGTATTTT
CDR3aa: CASSVASVAVDTQYF

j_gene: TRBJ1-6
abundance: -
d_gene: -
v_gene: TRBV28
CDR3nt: TGTGCCACGGACCGGGGGAGCTCCTATAATTCACCCCTCCACTTT
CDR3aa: CATDRGSSYNSPLHF

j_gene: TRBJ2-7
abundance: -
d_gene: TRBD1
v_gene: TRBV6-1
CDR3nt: TGTGCCAGCCGTCCGACAGGGGTAACCTACGAGCAGTACTTC
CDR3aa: CASRPTGVTYEQYF

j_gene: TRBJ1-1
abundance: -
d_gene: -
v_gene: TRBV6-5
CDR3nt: TGTGCCAGCAGTTACTCGAGCACAGGGCCGAACACTGAAGCTTTCTTT
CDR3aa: CASSYSSTGPNTEAFF

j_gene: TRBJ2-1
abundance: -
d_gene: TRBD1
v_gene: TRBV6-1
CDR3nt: TGTGCCAGCAGTGAAGCTGACAGGGGAACCTACAATGAGCAGTTCTTC
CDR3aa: CASSEADRGTYNEQFF

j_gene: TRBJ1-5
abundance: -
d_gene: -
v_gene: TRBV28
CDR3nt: TGTGCCAGCAGTTTGTACAGGGCAAATCAGCCCCAGCATTTT
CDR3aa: CASSLYRANQPQHF

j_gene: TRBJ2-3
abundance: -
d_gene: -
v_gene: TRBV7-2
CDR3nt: TGTGCCAGCAGCTTAGGGCTGCCAAGCACAGATACGCAGTATTTT
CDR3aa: CASSLGLPSTDTQYF

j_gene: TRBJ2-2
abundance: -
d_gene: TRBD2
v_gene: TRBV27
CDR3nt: TGTGCCAGCAGTGGGAGACTAGCGGGGGGGAACACCGGGGAGCTGTTTTTT
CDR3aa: CASSGRLAGGNTGELFF

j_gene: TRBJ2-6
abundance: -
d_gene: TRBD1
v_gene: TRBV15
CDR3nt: TGTGCCACCAGCCGGACAGGGGGAATCTCTGGGGCCAACGTCCTGACTTTC
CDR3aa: CATSRTGGISGANVLTF

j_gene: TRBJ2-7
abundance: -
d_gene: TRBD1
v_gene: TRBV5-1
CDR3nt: TGCGCCAGCAGCTCCGATTGGGGACAGACCCCTGGGGAGCAGTACTTC
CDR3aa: CASSSDWGQTPGEQYF

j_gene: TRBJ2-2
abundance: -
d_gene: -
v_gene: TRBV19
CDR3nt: TGTGCCAGTAGTATAGCTACTAGTGTCCCCGGGGAGCTGTTTTTT
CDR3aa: CASSIATSVPGELFF

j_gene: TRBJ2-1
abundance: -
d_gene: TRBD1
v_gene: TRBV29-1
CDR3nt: TGCAGCGGTCGACAGGGGTACAATGAGCAGTTCTTC
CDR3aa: CSGRQGYNEQFF

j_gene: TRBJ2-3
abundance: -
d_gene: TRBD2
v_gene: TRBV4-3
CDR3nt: TGCGCCAGCAGCCAGACCTGGTCACTAGCGGGCGAGGATACGCAGTATTTT
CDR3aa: CASSQTWSLAGEDTQYF

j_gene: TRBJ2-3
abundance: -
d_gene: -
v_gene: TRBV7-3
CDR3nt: TGTGCCAGCAAACGGAGCCCCACAGATACGCAGTATTTT
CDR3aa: CASKRSPTDTQYF

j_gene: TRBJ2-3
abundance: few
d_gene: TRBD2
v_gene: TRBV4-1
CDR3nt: TGCGCCAGCAGCCATACGGGGGGGCACCCAGATACGCAGTATTTT
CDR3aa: CASSHTGGHPDTQYF

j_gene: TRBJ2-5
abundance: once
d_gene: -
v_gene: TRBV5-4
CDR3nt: TGTGCCAGCAGCCCAAGGGGTGAGGAGACCCAGTACTTC
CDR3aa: CASSPRGEETQYF

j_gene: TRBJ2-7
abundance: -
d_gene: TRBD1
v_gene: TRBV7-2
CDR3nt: TGTGCCAGCAGCGACCCGGGACAGGCTGACTACGAGCAGTACTTC
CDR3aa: CASSDPGQADYEQYF

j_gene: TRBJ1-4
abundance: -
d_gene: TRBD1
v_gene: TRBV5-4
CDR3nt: TGTGCCAGCAGCGGAACAGGGGGTTCAGCTTCTAATGAAAAACTGTTTTTT
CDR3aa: CASSGTGGSASNEKLFF

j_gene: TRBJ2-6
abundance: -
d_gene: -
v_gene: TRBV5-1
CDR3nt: TGCGCCAGCAGTCCTGAGCTTTCTGGGGCCAACGTCCTGACTTTC
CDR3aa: CASSPELSGANVLTF

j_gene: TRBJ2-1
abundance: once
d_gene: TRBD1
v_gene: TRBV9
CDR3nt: TGTGCCAGCAGCGTAGAGGGACAGGGGAACCATGAGCAGTTCTTC
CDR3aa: CASSVEGQGNHEQFF

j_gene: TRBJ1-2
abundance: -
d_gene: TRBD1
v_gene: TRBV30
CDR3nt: TGTGCCTGGAGGGGGACAGGCTATGGCTACACCTTC
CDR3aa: CAWRGTGYGYTF

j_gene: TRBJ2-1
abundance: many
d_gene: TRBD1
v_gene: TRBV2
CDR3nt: TGTGCCAGCAGTGAACAAGGGCAGGGGGACTACAATGAGCAGTTCTTC
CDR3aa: CASSEQGQGDYNEQFF

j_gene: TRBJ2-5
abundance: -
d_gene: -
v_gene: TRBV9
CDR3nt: TGTGCCAGCAGCGTAAATATAGGGGGACACGAGACCCAGTACTTC
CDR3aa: CASSVNIGGHETQYF

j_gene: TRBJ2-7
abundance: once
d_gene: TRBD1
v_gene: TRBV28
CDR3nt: TGTGCCAGCAGTTTAGCCACAGGGGGCGGCCGTTGGGAGCAGTACTTC
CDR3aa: CASSLATGGGRWEQYF

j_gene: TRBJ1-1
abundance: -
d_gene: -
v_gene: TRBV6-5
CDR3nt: TGTGCCAGCAGTTACTCGAGGGGGGAAGCTTTCTTT
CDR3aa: CASSYSRGEAFF

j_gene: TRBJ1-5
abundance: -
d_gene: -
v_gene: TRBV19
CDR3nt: TGTGCCAGTAGTAACCTAGTCGATCAGCCCCAGCATTTT
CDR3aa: CASSNLVDQPQHF

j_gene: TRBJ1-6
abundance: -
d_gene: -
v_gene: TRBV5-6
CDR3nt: TGTGCCAGCAGCTTGGAGGGGGATTCACCCCTCCACTTT
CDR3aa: CASSLEGDSPLHF

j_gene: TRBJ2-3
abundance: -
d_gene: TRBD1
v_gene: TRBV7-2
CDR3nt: TGTGCCACCTACAGGGGGGACACAGATACGCAGTATTTT
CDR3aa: CATYRGDTDTQYF

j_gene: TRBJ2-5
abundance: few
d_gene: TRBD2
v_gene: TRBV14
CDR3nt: TGTGCCAGCAGCCAAGCTAGCGGGCCTCAAGAGACCCAGTACTTC
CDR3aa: CASSQASGPQETQYF

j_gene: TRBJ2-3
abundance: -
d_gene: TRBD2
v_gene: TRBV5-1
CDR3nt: TGCGCCAGCAGACGCGGGGGGATTAGCACAGATACGCAGTATTTT
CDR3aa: CASRRGGISTDTQYF

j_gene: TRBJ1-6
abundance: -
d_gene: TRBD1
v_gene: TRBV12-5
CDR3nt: TGTGCTAGTGGTTTAGGGACAGTATATTCACCCCTCCACTTT
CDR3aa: CASGLGTVYSPLHF

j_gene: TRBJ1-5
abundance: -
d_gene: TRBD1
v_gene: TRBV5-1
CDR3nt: TGCGCCAGCAGCTTGGCCCCGACAGGGGGCGCGGTTCAGCCCCAGCATTTT
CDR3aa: CASSLAPTGGAVQPQHF

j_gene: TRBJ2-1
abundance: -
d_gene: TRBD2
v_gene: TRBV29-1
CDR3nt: TGCAGCGTGGAGCGGGGTATCTCCTACAATGAGCAGTTCTTC
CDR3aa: CSVERGISYNEQFF

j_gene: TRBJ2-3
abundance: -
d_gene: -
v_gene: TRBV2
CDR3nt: TGTGCCAGCAGACAGAGCACAGATACGCAGTATTTT
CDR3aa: CASRQSTDTQYF

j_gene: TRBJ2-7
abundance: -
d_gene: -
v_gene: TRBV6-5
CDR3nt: TGTGCCAGCCGATATGGGGAAGACAGCTACGAGCAGTACTTC
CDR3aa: CASRYGEDSYEQYF

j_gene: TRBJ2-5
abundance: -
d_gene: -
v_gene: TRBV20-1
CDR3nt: TGCAGTGCTGAGCTAGCGGAGACCCAGTACTTC
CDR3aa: CSAELAETQYF